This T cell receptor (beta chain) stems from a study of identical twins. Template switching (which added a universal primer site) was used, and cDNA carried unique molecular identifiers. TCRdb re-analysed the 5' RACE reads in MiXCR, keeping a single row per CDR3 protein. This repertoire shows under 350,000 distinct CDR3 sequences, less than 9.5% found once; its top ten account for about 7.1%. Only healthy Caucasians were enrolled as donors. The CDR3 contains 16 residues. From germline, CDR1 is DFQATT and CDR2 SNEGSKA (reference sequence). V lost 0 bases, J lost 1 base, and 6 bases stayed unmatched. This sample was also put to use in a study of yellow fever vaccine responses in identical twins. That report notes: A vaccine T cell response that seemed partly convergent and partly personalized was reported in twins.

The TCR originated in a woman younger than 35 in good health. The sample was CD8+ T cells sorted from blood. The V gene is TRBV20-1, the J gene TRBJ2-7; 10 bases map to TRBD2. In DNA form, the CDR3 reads TGCAGTGCTAGAGACCCCAAGCGGGAGGGTTCCTACGAGCAGTACTTC. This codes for CSARDPKREGSYEQYF.